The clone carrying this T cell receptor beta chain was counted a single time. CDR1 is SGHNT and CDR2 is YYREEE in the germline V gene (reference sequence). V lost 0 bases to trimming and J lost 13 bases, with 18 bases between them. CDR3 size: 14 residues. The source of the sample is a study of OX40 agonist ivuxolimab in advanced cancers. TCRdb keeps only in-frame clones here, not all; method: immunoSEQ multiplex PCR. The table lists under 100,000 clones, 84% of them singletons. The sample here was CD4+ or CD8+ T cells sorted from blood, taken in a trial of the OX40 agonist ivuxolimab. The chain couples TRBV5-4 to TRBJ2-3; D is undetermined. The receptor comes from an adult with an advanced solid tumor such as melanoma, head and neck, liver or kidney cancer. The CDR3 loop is CASSLDGRDAPEYF. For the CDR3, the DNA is TGTGCCAGCAGCTTGGATGGGCGCGACGCCCCGGAGTATTTT.